The clone carrying this TCR beta chain occurred a few times. What it recognizes is unknown. The PCR contained 60 Vbeta and 13 Jbeta primers. TCRdb's copy holds only in-frame clones and misses some; the assay was immunoSEQ multiplex PCR. The sample has 150,000 to 200,000 clones; roughly 13% are singletons. The data were taken from a study of cytomegalovirus exposure and HLA in healthy donors. Study information: Out of 398 genotyped donors, roughly 80% belonged to the Caucasian-associated ancestry cluster. Study-wide results and limits: Later analysis revealed greater clonal expansion in HLA-associated TCR beta chains than in equally common others.

CDR1 is SEHNR and CDR2 is FQNEAQ in the germline V gene (reference sequence). The CDR3 has 15 residues. Trimming left V 4 bases short and J 5 bases short, with 15 bases between. This receptor was obtained from a man aged 45-60 years in good health and CMV-seropositive. The chain recombines TRBV7-9 with TRBJ2-1; D is undetermined. The sequencing input was PBMCs. CDR3 sequence: CASSSPAHRDNEQFF. CDR3 in DNA: TGTGCCAGCAGCTCCCCGGCCCACAGAGACAATGAGCAGTTCTTC.